A single T cell receptor (beta chain) is shown here with its context. Repertoires were generated with immunoSEQ multiplex PCR, while TCRdb's copy carries only in-frame clones and drops some. The top ten hold 3% to 4% of the sample, which has approximately 130,000 clones, more than 70% seen once. This entry comes from a study of blood T cell repertoires in COVID-19. At the level of the study: Both acute and convalescent COVID-19 samples were obtained from the United States, Italy and Spain. Sample material is recorded as cDNA or gDNA derived from T cells, B-cell-depleted T cells, or PBMCs.

Deletions cut 1 base from V and 9 bases from J, with 7 bases between. CDR3 length equals 12 residues. CDR1 is SGHNT, CDR2 YENEEA, per germline. The genes are TRBV11-3 and TRBJ2-1; no firm D call. Sequenced: peripheral blood. The receptor's source is a man between 60 and 75 years old with acute or convalescent COVID-19. This CDR3 is CASSLGLGEQFF. The CDR3 region has the DNA TGTGCCAGCAGCTTAGGCCTAGGTGAGCAGTTCTTC.